A single sample is the source of the 24 T cell receptor beta chains below, sequenced in a study of blood T cells in healthy people across ages. Together with a sample-barcoded 5' primer, a J-beta primer mix was included in a second PCR lasting about 6 to 11 cycles. One entry per CDR3 protein results from TCRdb running MiXCR on the 5' RACE reads. The data show approximately 1.5 million distinct CDR3 sequences, about 35% seen once. The sequenced sample consisted of blood. The receptors derive from a young woman in good health.

V usage is TRBV27 and J usage is TRBJ1-2; D gene unclear. V lost 5 bases, J lost 3 bases, and 19 bases lay in between. The CDR3 loop spans 16 amino acids. In germline, CDR1 is MNHEY, CDR2 SMNVEV (reference sequence). The CDR3 DNA reads as TGTGCCAGCAGTCTAACCCCGTCGGGGAGCTACTATGGCTACACCTTC. Translated: CASSLTPSGSYYGYTF.

This clonotype was seen only a few times. The gene calls are TRBV7-9 and TRBJ2-5, with 7 bases matching TRBD2. This CDR3 spans 14 amino acids. Trimming at V came to 7 bases and at J to 5 bases, leaving 10 bases not matched to a gene. From germline, CDR1 is SEHNR and CDR2 FQNEAQ (reference sequence). The CDR3 coding sequence is TGTGCCAGCACCAAAGACGGGGGGACGGAGACCCAGTACTTC. Residues: CASTKDGGTETQYF.

CDR3 residues: CASSLAGLAEDQTQYF. The CDR3 DNA is TGTGCCAGCAGCTTAGCTGGTCTAGCGGAAGATCAGACCCAGTACTTC. The rearrangement uses TRBV11-2 and TRBJ2-7, with TRBD2 matching 7 bases. The assigned J gene may be wrong: the sequence end matches TRBJ2-5 better. Germline V gene lookup returns CDR1 SGHAT and CDR2 FQNNGV. The CDR3 consists of 16 residues.

This clonotype was observed at least ten times. The junction shows a germline mismatch at one end, possibly a read error. The J gene is TRBJ2-1, the V gene TRBV5-1; D is undetermined. The length of the CDR3 is 15 residues. Germline CDR1 reads SGHRS; CDR2 reads YFSETQ. CDR3 sequence reads: CASSLVADSYNEQFF. In DNA form, the CDR3 reads TGTGCCAGCAGCTTAGTCGCGGACTCCTACAATGAGCAGTTCTTC.

The J gene is TRBJ2-2, the V gene TRBV11-2; D is tentatively TRBD1 or TRBD2 (5 bases each). This CDR3 spans 15 amino acids. Germline assignment: CDR1 SGHAT and CDR2 FQNNGV. V lost 4 bases and J 6 bases, leaving 15 bases between the germline ends. The CDR3 sequence is CASSSRDDFSGELFF. DNA of the CDR3: TGTGCCAGCAGCTCCCGGGACGATTTTTCCGGGGAGCTGTTTTTT.

This clonotype occurred a few times. V and J are TRBV10-3 and TRBJ1-2; D remains unclear. Germline V CDR1 and CDR2: ENHRY, SYGVKD. V lost 2 bases to trimming and J lost 3 bases, with 7 bases between them. The CDR3 has 13 amino acids. CDR3 amino acids: CAISEPQHYGYTF. The CDR3 bases are TGTGCCATCAGTGAGCCACAGCACTATGGCTACACCTTC.

The rearrangement joins TRBV7-6 to TRBJ2-1; no reliable D call. The V gene's germline CDR1 is SGHVS and CDR2 FNYEAQ. The CDR3 sequence is 14 residues long. Trimming stripped 5 bases from V and 6 bases from J, with 14 bases between. Here the CDR3 reads CASSVGSIFNEQFF. The CDR3 nucleotides are TGTGCCAGCAGCGTGGGGTCCATTTTCAATGAGCAGTTCTTC. The complete variable domain, with remaining parts taken from reference TRBV7-6 and TRBJ2-1, reads GAGVSQSPRYKVTKRGQDVALRCDPISGHVSLYWYRQALGQGPEFLTYFNYEAQQDKSGLPNDRFSAERPEGSISTLTIQRTEQRDSAMYRCASSVGSIFNEQFFGPGTRLTVL.

This clonotype was observed a few times. This chain uses TRBV20-1 with TRBJ2-1; 8 bases map to TRBD2. CDR1 DFQATT and CDR2 SNEGSKA come from the germline V gene (reference sequence). The CDR3 is 15 residues long. The V segment lost 3 bases and the J segment 6 bases; nucleotides outside the gene matches: 10. The CDR3 DNA sequence: TGCAGTGCTAGGATGCTGGGACTAGTCGGCAATGAGCAGTTCTTC. It is translated as CSARMLGLVGNEQFF.

This chain uses TRBV29-1 with TRBJ2-1; 11 positions agree with TRBD2. This CDR3 is 14 amino acids long. Germline V gives CDR1 SQVTM, CDR2 ANQGSEA. V shed 7 bases, J shed 10 bases, and the junction held 12 bases outside the gene matches. CDR3 DNA sequence: TGCAGCGGAAAGACTAGCGGGGCACTAGGGGAGCAGTTCTTC. It specifies CSGKTSGALGEQFF.

V usage is TRBV3-1 and J usage is TRBJ1-2; 8 positions match TRBD1. CDR3 size: 14 residues. Germline loops: CDR1 LGHDT, CDR2 YNNKEL (reference sequence). Trimming cost V 0 bases and J 4 bases; bases outside gene matches: 1. CDR3 protein: CASSQETGAYGYTF. CDR3 sequence (DNA): TGTGCCAGCAGCCAAGAGACAGGGGCCTATGGCTACACCTTC.

This clonotype was recorded many times. This chain joins TRBV28 and TRBJ2-5; possible D gene TRBD2, 6 bases. V shed 4 bases and J shed 2 bases, with 11 bases lying between them. The CDR3 spans 14 residues. Germline V lookup: CDR1 MDHEN, CDR2 SYDVKM. This CDR3 is CASSSRREQETQYF. The CDR3, as DNA: TGTGCCAGCAGTTCCAGGCGGGAACAAGAGACCCAGTACTTC.

This clonotype showed up just a few times. The gene calls are TRBV27 and TRBJ1-5; tentative D call: TRBD1 (6 bases). Germline V gene sequence: CDR1 MNHEY, CDR2 SMNVEV (reference sequence). The CDR3 is 15 amino acids. Trimming cost V 6 bases and J 4 bases, with 16 bases left between them. The CDR3: CASSQQGVGNQPQHF. The CDR3 DNA is TGTGCCAGCAGCCAACAGGGAGTGGGGAATCAGCCCCAGCATTTT.

This clonotype was picked up a small number of times. The J gene is TRBJ2-3, the V gene TRBV25-1; the D gene could be TRBD1 or TRBD2 (7 bases each). V was trimmed by 2 bases and J by 0 bases, leaving 18 bases between them. The CDR3 spans 18 residues. Germline V gene sequence: CDR1 MGHDK, CDR2 SYGVNS. The CDR3 loop is CASSEPRGGTTSTDTQYF. CDR3 DNA: TGTGCCAGCAGTGAACCCAGGGGGGGTACAACTAGCACAGATACGCAGTATTTT.

This clonotype was found a few times. The chain uses TRBV20-1 and TRBJ2-5, with TRBD2 matching over 8 bases. This CDR3 contains 14 residues. J lost 4 bases, V lost 1 base, and 5 bases had no gene match. Germline CDR1 reads DFQATT; CDR2 reads SNEGSKA (reference sequence). CDR3 in DNA: TGCAGTGCTAGAGTTCTAGCGGGTGGAGAGACCCAGTACTTC. This translates into CSARVLAGGETQYF.

This clonotype came up a few times. The rearrangement links TRBV7-9 to TRBJ2-5; 7 bases are shared with TRBD2. Trimming removed 5 bases from V and 3 bases from J; junction bases left unmatched: 9. Germline lookup yields CDR1 SEHNR and CDR2 FQNEAQ (reference sequence). The CDR3 contains 15 residues. The CDR3 sequence: CASSPWGRDEETQYF. CDR3 nucleotides: TGTGCCAGCAGCCCCTGGGGGAGGGATGAAGAGACCCAGTACTTC.

Only a few counts were recorded for this clonotype. The rearrangement links TRBV20-1 to TRBJ2-1; 15 bases are a match to TRBD2. This CDR3 contains 17 residues. CDR1 is DFQATT, CDR2 SNEGSKA, per germline (reference sequence). V was clipped by 5 bases and J by 7 bases; unmatched bases: 12. CDR3 protein: CSARGLAGGPMGNEQFF. CDR3 bases: TGCAGTGCTCGAGGACTAGCGGGAGGGCCTATGGGGAATGAGCAGTTCTTC.

The chain has TRBV7-9 and TRBJ2-3; D gene uncertain. Trimming took 5 bases from V and 5 from J, leaving 11 bases between them. CDR1 and CDR2 (germline): SEHNR, FQNEAQ (reference sequence). CDR3 length: 13 residues. CDR3 residues: CASSPKWGDTQYF. The CDR3 nucleotides read TGTGCCAGCAGCCCAAAGTGGGGAGATACGCAGTATTTT.

The chain employs TRBV5-1 and TRBJ1-4, with unresolved D. In germline, CDR1 is SGHRS, CDR2 YFSETQ. There are 15 residues in the CDR3. V lost 4 bases and J lost 8, with 18 bases in between. CDR3 loop: CASSLMGGGGEKLFF. The DNA of the CDR3 is TGCGCCAGCAGCCTCATGGGCGGCGGCGGGGAAAAACTGTTTTTT.

This clonotype has a handful of counts. The gene calls are TRBV6-5 and TRBJ1-1, with a possible D match to TRBD1 (6 bases). V shed 2 bases and J shed 3 bases, with 13 bases lying between them. The CDR3 has 15 residues. The germline CDR1 and CDR2 sequences are MNHEY and SVGAGI. The CDR3: CASSYGGVRHTEAFF. As DNA, the CDR3 is TGTGCCAGCAGTTACGGGGGCGTAAGGCACACTGAAGCTTTCTTT.

This clonotype was seen a handful of times. The rearrangement links TRBV7-3 to TRBJ2-7; 7 bases are a match to TRBD2. This CDR3 has 15 residues. CDR1 SGHTA and CDR2 FQGTGA come from the germline V gene. The V and J ends lost 2 bases and 4 bases, in that order; junction bases with no gene match: 8. This chain's CDR3 is CASSLYAGETYEQYF. In DNA form, the CDR3 reads TGTGCCAGCAGCTTATACGCGGGGGAGACATACGAGCAGTACTTC. The variable domain in full, completed from reference TRBV7-3 and TRBJ2-7, reads GAGVSQTPSNKVTEKGKYVELRCDPISGHTALYWYRQSLGQGPEFLIYFQGTGAADDSGLPNDRFFAVRPEGSVSTLKIQRTERGDSAVYLCASSLYAGETYEQYFGPGTRLTVT.

The chain's CDR3 is CASSLGQGSSGYTF. The CDR3 nucleotides are TGCGCCAGCAGCTTGGGACAGGGCAGTTCTGGCTACACCTTC. The chain uses TRBV5-1 and TRBJ1-2; 7 nucleotides align to TRBD1. The V gene end was trimmed by 0 bases and the J gene end by 7 bases; junction bases not matched to a gene: 6. Per the germline V gene, CDR1 is SGHRS and CDR2 is YFSETQ. This CDR3 spans 14 amino acids. Full variable domain (outside the CDR3, taken from reference TRBV5-1 and TRBJ1-2): KAGVTQTPRYLIKTRGQQVTLSCSPISGHRSVSWYQQTPGQGLQFLFEYFSETQRNKGNFPGRFSGRQFSNSRSEMNVSTLELGDSALYLCASSLGQGSSGYTFGSGTRLTVV.

V gene TRBV7-9 combines with J gene TRBJ2-4; TRBD2 matches 7 bases. Gene TRBJ2-7 matches the end of the DNA better, so the J call may be wrong. The CDR3 is 13 amino acids. CDR1 and CDR2 from the germline V gene are SEHNR and FQNEAQ (reference sequence). The CDR3 sequence: CASKRGSIDEQYF. Here the CDR3 DNA reads TGTGCCAGCAAACGCGGGAGTATCGACGAGCAGTACTTC.

This clonotype was observed a few times. The gene calls are TRBV6-5 and TRBJ1-2; 7 bases map to TRBD1. This CDR3 is built from 13 residues. The germline gives CDR1 MNHEY, CDR2 SVGAGI. V lost 4 bases and J lost 7; bases outside the gene matches: 6. CDR3: CASSFDRAVGYTF. The CDR3 DNA reads as TGTGCCAGCAGTTTCGACAGGGCGGTTGGCTACACCTTC.

With respect to this clonotype: One base away lies a much larger clone, so this may be a sequencing read error. The chain joins TRBV6-1 to TRBJ2-5, with 11 bases identical to TRBD1. The CDR3 loop spans 15 amino acids. Trimming removed 4 bases from V and 5 bases from J; junction bases left unmatched: 6. CDR1 is MNHNS and CDR2 is SASEGT in the germline V gene. CDR3 protein: CASSGGQGVWETQYF. In DNA form, the CDR3 reads TGTGCCAGCAGTGGGGGACAGGGGGTTTGGGAGACCCAGTACTTC.